The next 11 T cell receptor beta chains were all read from a single sample in a study of T cells after yellow fever vaccination. TCRdb itself ran the 5' RACE reads through MiXCR, one entry per CDR3 protein. The sample consists of roughly 500,000 distinct CDR3 sequences, 19% of them appearing once. Sample: PBMCs, taken 15 days after the yellow fever booster vaccination. Receptors originate from a man aged 25-40 years who received the YFV17D yellow fever vaccine.

This rearrangement joins TRBV14 to TRBJ2-7; D is possibly TRBD2 (6 bases). CDR1 SGHDN and CDR2 FVKESK come from the germline V gene. This CDR3 contains 13 residues. The V gene lost 4 bases and the J gene lost 7 bases, with 14 bases spanning the gap. Here the CDR3 DNA reads TGTGCCAGCAGCCCCTGGAGGGCCTTTGAGCAGTACTTC. Amino acids: CASSPWRAFEQYF.

This clonotype was seen repeatedly, ten times or more. This sequence joins TRBV12-3 or TRBV12-4 and TRBJ2-5; weak D call: TRBD2 (5 bases). Trimming took off 2 bases at V and 3 bases at J, with 7 bases between the two ends. The CDR3 spans 13 residues. In DNA, the CDR3 is TGTGCCAGCAGTTTACGGGGAGAAGAGACCCAGTACTTC. Translated: CASSLRGEETQYF.

This chain uses TRBV5-6 with TRBJ2-3; 7 bases line up with TRBD1. Germline V lookup: CDR1 SGHDT, CDR2 YYEEEE. The CDR3 runs 12 residues. V lost 6 bases, J lost 5 bases, and 3 bases stayed unmatched. The CDR3 spells CASTTGEDTQYF. The CDR3 DNA is TGTGCCAGCACCACAGGGGAAGATACGCAGTATTTT.

The table lists this clonotype with a few counts. The chain combines TRBV7-8 with TRBJ2-1; D unclear. The CDR3 sequence is 14 residues long. Germline CDR1 and CDR2: SGHVS and FQNEAQ. The ends were cut back, 4 bases at V and 6 bases at J, with 13 bases in the middle. CDR3 loop: CASSSVVPGNEQFF. In DNA form, the CDR3 reads TGTGCCAGCAGCTCCGTCGTGCCAGGCAATGAGCAGTTCTTC.

The chain recombines TRBV12-3 or TRBV12-4 with TRBJ2-7; 8 bases are a match to TRBD1. CDR3 size: 14 residues. Trimming at V came to 6 bases and at J to 2 bases, leaving 6 bases not matched to a gene. The CDR3 loop is CASSFSTGAYEQYF. In DNA form, the CDR3 reads TGTGCCAGCAGCTTTTCGACAGGGGCCTACGAGCAGTACTTC.

The gene calls are TRBV29-1 and TRBJ2-2; possibly TRBD1 for D (6 bases). V was shortened by 7 bases and J by 2 bases, with 8 bases between the two germline ends. Germline CDR1 is SQVTM and CDR2 is ANQGSEA. This CDR3 has 12 residues. The CDR3 loop is CSAGHNTGELFF. The CDR3, as DNA: TGCAGCGCGGGACACAACACCGGGGAGCTGTTTTTT.

This clonotype showed up just a few times. The rearrangement uses TRBV19 and TRBJ2-5, with no clear D. Trimming removed 3 bases at V and 1 base at J, with 15 bases between. The germline CDR1 and CDR2 sequences are LNHDA and SQIVND (reference sequence). The CDR3 loop spans 16 amino acids. The CDR3 loop reads CASSIGAVIFQETQYF. As DNA, the CDR3 is TGTGCCAGTAGTATTGGCGCTGTCATATTCCAAGAGACCCAGTACTTC.

The J gene is TRBJ2-1, the V gene TRBV25-1, with 10 bases aligning to TRBD2. This CDR3 is built from 18 residues. CDR1 and CDR2 from the germline V gene are MGHDK and SYGVNS. V was clipped by 5 bases and J by 0 bases; unmatched bases: 10. The CDR3 nucleotides read TGTGCCAGCAGTCCAATAGCGGGAGGCCGGAGCTCCTACAATGAGCAGTTCTTC. It is translated as CASSPIAGGRSSYNEQFF.

The chain carries TRBV28 and TRBJ1-4, with 7 bases that match TRBD1. CDR3 length: 16 residues. Trimming took 7 bases from V and 3 from J; bases not matched to a gene: 11. The V gene's germline CDR1 is MDHEN and CDR2 SYDVKM. The CDR3 DNA reads TGTGCCAGCACCACGACAGGGATAGGGGCTAATGAAAAACTGTTTTTT. This codes for CASTTTGIGANEKLFF.

V and J are TRBV5-1 and TRBJ1-1, with D uncertain. Deletions cut 1 base from V and 0 bases from J, with 10 bases between. Germline CDR1 is SGHRS and CDR2 is YFSETQ. The CDR3 consists of 15 residues. CDR3 nucleotide sequence: TGCGCCAGCAGCTTGTTTAGCAGCATGAACACTGAAGCTTTCTTT. Translation: CASSLFSSMNTEAFF.

Only a few counts were recorded for this clonotype. The chain uses TRBV20-1 and TRBJ2-2; 13 nucleotides agree with TRBD2. Germline V gene lookup returns CDR1 DFQATT and CDR2 SNEGSKA (reference sequence). CDR3 length: 17 amino acids. Trimming removed 5 bases from V and 7 bases from J; junction bases left unmatched: 13. CDR3 coding DNA: TGCAGTGCTCTTCAAACTAGCGGGAGGGCCGGTTTCGGGGAGCTGTTTTTT. As protein: CSALQTSGRAGFGELFF.